This T cell receptor (beta chain) was profiled in a study of control samples from healthy donors and cancer patients. This clone was detected once. Sequenced by immunoSEQ multiplex PCR; TCRdb stores in-frame clones only, minus some. The sample shows 150,000 to 200,000 clones, about 92% of them seen only once. The CDR3 consists of 16 residues. The V and J ends lost 5 bases and 8 bases, in that order; junction bases with no gene match: 14. Germline V gene lookup returns CDR1 SGHTA and CDR2 FQGTGA. This TCR was sampled from a man younger than 40 in good health. This chain links TRBV7-3 with TRBJ2-1; 8 positions agree with TRBD2. Source material: blood. The CDR3 loop is CASSPGTGTRGDEQFF. CDR3 sequence (DNA): TGTGCCAGCAGCCCGGGAACGGGGACTAGGGGGGATGAGCAGTTCTTC.